The 26 T cell receptor beta chains given below trace back to one sample, sequenced in a study of cytomegalovirus exposure and HLA in healthy donors. Primers for the PCR totalled 60 Vbeta and 13 Jbeta. Produced via immunoSEQ multiplex PCR; TCRdb's table is partial and in-frame only. Here the sample spans about 160,000 clones, approximately 81% being singletons. The source material was PBMCs. The origin of the receptors is a boy aged 2 to 10 in good health and CMV-seronegative.

There are a few counts of this clone. The chain is built from TRBV7-3 and TRBJ1-1, with 8 bases lining up with TRBD1. The ends lost 4 bases at V and 4 bases at J; junction bases unmatched: 2. There are 13 residues in the CDR3. Germline V gene data show CDR1 as SGHTA and CDR2 as FQGTGA. CDR3 sequence reads: CASSWDRLTEAFF. CDR3 nucleotides: TGTGCCAGCAGCTGGGACAGGCTCACTGAAGCTTTCTTT.

This clone was recorded a few times. The genes are TRBV28 and TRBJ2-3, with TRBD1 as a possible D gene (6 bases). The germline V gene encodes CDR1 MDHEN and CDR2 SYDVKM. V was shortened by 6 bases and J by 3 bases, with 10 bases between the two germline ends. The length of the CDR3 is 13 residues. Written as DNA, the CDR3 is TGTGCCAGCAGATTAACAGGGACAGATACGCAGTATTTT. It specifies CASRLTGTDTQYF.

The rearrangement uses TRBV2 and TRBJ2-5; D call uncertain. Germline V gives CDR1 SNHLY, CDR2 FYNNEI. V was shortened by 7 bases and J by 4 bases, with 4 bases between the two germline ends. This CDR3 contains 10 residues. The CDR3 region has the DNA TGTGCCAGCATAGCAGAGACCCAGTACTTC. Translation: CASIAETQYF.

This chain joins TRBV29-1 and TRBJ2-5, with a weak D call TRBD2 (5 bases). Near its end, the DNA agrees better with TRBJ2-7, so the J call may be wrong. Germline V gene sequence: CDR1 SQVTM, CDR2 ANQGSEA. The CDR3 contains 15 residues. CDR3 loop: CSVTTTSFPSYEQYF. In nucleotides, the CDR3 is TGCAGCGTTACAACTACTAGTTTCCCCTCCTACGAGCAGTACTTC.

The V gene is TRBV5-6, the J gene TRBJ2-3, with 7 bases matching TRBD1. V was clipped by 7 bases and J by 3 bases; unmatched bases: 11. Germline-derived CDR1 and CDR2 are SGHDT and YYEEEE. CDR3 length equals 15 residues. The CDR3 spells CASGQLDRKTDTQYF. Written as DNA, the CDR3 is TGTGCCAGCGGGCAGTTGGACAGGAAGACAGATACGCAGTATTTT. Full variable domain (missing parts from reference TRBV5-6 and TRBJ2-3): DAGVTQSPTHLIKTRGQQVTLRCSPKSGHDTVSWYQQALGQGPQFIFQYYEEEERQRGNFPDRFSGHQFPNYSSELNVNALLLGDSALYLCASGQLDRKTDTQYFGPGTRLTVL.

The rearrangement joins TRBV29-1 to TRBJ1-2; a weak D match, TRBD1 (6 bases). This CDR3 comprises 12 residues. Germline V CDR1 and CDR2: SQVTM, ANQGSEA. V shed 3 bases and J shed 6 bases, with 11 bases lying between them. CDR3: CSVESGTNGYTF. CDR3 bases: TGCAGCGTTGAGTCGGGGACAAATGGCTACACCTTC.

The gene calls are TRBV2 and TRBJ2-6, with 8 bases fitting TRBD1. V lost 7 bases to trimming and J lost 0 bases; unmatched junction nucleotides: 5. The CDR3 length is 16 residues. Germline V gives CDR1 SNHLY, CDR2 FYNNEI. The CDR3 loop is CASKAGGFSGANVLTF. The DNA for the CDR3 is TGTGCCAGCAAGGCAGGGGGCTTCTCTGGGGCCAACGTCCTGACTTTC.

The chain is built from TRBV5-1 and TRBJ1-4; TRBD1 is a possible D gene (6 bases). The CDR3 totals 14 residues. CDR1 SGHRS and CDR2 YFSETQ come from the germline V gene. V shed 3 bases and J shed 1 base, with 7 bases lying between them. CDR3 in amino acids: CASSSTGTNEKLFF. The CDR3 DNA reads TGCGCCAGCAGCTCGACAGGAACTAATGAAAAACTGTTTTTT.

The chain is built from TRBV6-5 and TRBJ1-3; weak D call: TRBD1 (6 bases). This CDR3 spans 13 amino acids. V was cut by 5 bases and J by 5 bases, with 10 bases left in between. Germline assignment: CDR1 MNHEY and CDR2 SVGAGI. The CDR3 DNA follows: TGTGCCAGCAGTGGACAGAATCGAAACACCATATATTTT. It is translated as CASSGQNRNTIYF.

CDR3 coding DNA: TGTGCCAGCATGAGGGGTAGCGGGCTAGCCAAAAACATTCAGTACTTC. Translated, it gives CASMRGSGLAKNIQYF. The chain combines TRBV27 with TRBJ2-4; 7 bases agree with TRBD2. This CDR3 is built from 16 residues. Germline trimming cut 7 bases from V and 0 bases from J; bases unmatched to any gene: 9. The germline CDR1 and CDR2 sequences are MNHEY and SMNVEV (reference sequence).

This clone has more than one count but fewer than ten. The V call is TRBV6-1, the J call TRBJ2-2, with TRBD1 matching over 10 bases. CDR3 length: 16 amino acids. V lost 4 bases, J lost 6 bases, and 8 bases stayed unmatched. Germline values: CDR1 MNHNS, CDR2 SASEGT. The CDR3 loop reads CASSASDRGRPGELFF. In nucleotides, the CDR3 is TGTGCCAGCAGTGCCTCAGACAGGGGGCGTCCCGGGGAGCTGTTTTTT.

The chain recombines TRBV5-6 with TRBJ2-7, with 7 bases aligning to TRBD1. The V gene's germline CDR1 is SGHDT and CDR2 YYEEEE. The V segment lost 2 bases and the J segment 1 base; nucleotides outside the gene matches: 6. The length of the CDR3 is 15 residues. CDR3: CASSFLSGQSYEQYF. CDR3 nucleotides: TGTGCCAGCAGCTTTCTATCGGGACAGTCCTACGAGCAGTACTTC.

The rearrangement uses TRBV5-8 and TRBJ2-1, with D uncertain. Germline V gives CDR1 SGHTS, CDR2 YDEGEE. The V end was cut by 1 base, the J end by 9 bases, with 8 bases between. CDR3 length equals 12 residues. The CDR3: CASSLRALEQFF. The CDR3 DNA reads as TGTGCCAGCAGCTTGAGAGCCCTTGAGCAGTTCTTC.

The chain combines TRBV7-6 with TRBJ2-7; 11 nucleotides match TRBD2. The V segment lost 5 bases and the J segment 7 bases; nucleotides outside the gene matches: 7. The length of the CDR3 is 14 residues. Germline CDR1 reads SGHVS; CDR2 reads FNYEAQ. The CDR3 loop is CASSQLAGAREQYF. DNA of the CDR3: TGTGCCAGCAGCCAACTAGCGGGAGCTAGAGAGCAGTACTTC. Together with reference TRBV7-6 and TRBJ2-7, the CDR3 gives the full variable domain: GAGVSQSPRYKVTKRGQDVALRCDPISGHVSLYWYRQALGQGPEFLTYFNYEAQQDKSGLPNDRFSAERPEGSISTLTIQRTEQRDSAMYRCASSQLAGAREQYFGPGTRLTVT.

This clone was seen only once. The chain combines TRBV10-3 with TRBJ2-2, with 7 positions matching TRBD1. Germline V gives CDR1 ENHRY, CDR2 SYGVKD. This CDR3 is 14 amino acids long. V was pared by 6 bases and J by 2 bases, with 3 bases of the junction left unmatched. In DNA form, the CDR3 reads TGTGCCATCAGGGGGACAGACAACACCGGGGAGCTGTTTTTT. This gives the protein CAIRGTDNTGELFF.

This clone was seen a few times. Other DNA sequences in this specimen translate into the identical CDR3. The chain uses TRBV7-8 and TRBJ1-2; D possibly corresponds to TRBD1 (6 bases). The germline gives CDR1 SGHVS, CDR2 FQNEAQ. The V and J ends lost 8 bases and 4 bases respectively, with 11 bases between them. The CDR3 spans 12 residues. The CDR3 spells CASGDRRYGYTF. In DNA, the CDR3 is TGTGCCAGCGGCGACAGGCGCTATGGCTACACCTTC.

The chain links TRBV11-2 to TRBJ1-1; D perhaps matches TRBD1 (5 bases). This CDR3 is built from 15 residues. Germline assignment: CDR1 SGHAT and CDR2 FQNNGV. V was trimmed by 3 bases and J by 1 base, leaving 12 bases between them. The CDR3 sequence is CASSFGAGPNTEAFF. The CDR3 coding sequence is TGTGCCAGCAGCTTTGGGGCAGGCCCGAACACTGAAGCTTTCTTT.

V usage is TRBV9 and J usage is TRBJ1-2; D possibly corresponds to TRBD1 (6 bases). The germline gives CDR1 SGDLS, CDR2 YYNGEE. There are 15 residues in the CDR3. The V end was cut by 4 bases, the J end by 2 bases, with 15 bases between. This chain's CDR3 is CASSPGGGPNYGYTF. The CDR3 nucleotides are TGTGCCAGCAGCCCTGGGGGGGGGCCCAACTATGGCTACACCTTC.

This sequence joins TRBV5-4 and TRBJ2-3; TRBD2 aligns across 10 bases. CDR1 is SGHNT, CDR2 YYREEE, per germline (reference sequence). V was pared by 0 bases and J by 4 bases, with 5 bases of the junction left unmatched. This CDR3 region has 16 residues. DNA of the CDR3: TGTGCCAGCAGCTTGGCTTCTAGCGGGAGCCCAGATACGCAGTATTTT. Protein product: CASSLASSGSPDTQYF.

The rearrangement uses TRBV30 and TRBJ2-1; the match to TRBD2 covers 8 bases. V dropped 7 bases and J dropped 9; count of bases not matched to a gene: 17. The CDR3 runs to 15 residues. Germline assignment: CDR1 GTSNPN and CDR2 SVGIG (reference sequence). CDR3 in DNA: TGTGCCTTAAGCAAAAGCGGGAGCGCGCAAATTGAGCAGTTCTTC. Protein product: CALSKSGSAQIEQFF.

The chain couples TRBV2 to TRBJ2-2; tentative D call: TRBD2 (6 bases). Germline-derived CDR1 and CDR2 are SNHLY and FYNNEI. CDR3 length: 14 residues. V shed 2 bases and J shed 6 bases, with 10 bases lying between them. The CDR3 here is CASSESGEAGELFF. The CDR3 DNA reads TGTGCCAGCAGTGAATCCGGGGAGGCCGGGGAGCTGTTTTTT.

The genes are TRBV11-3 and TRBJ2-7; TRBD2 might be the D (5 bases). This CDR3 region has 15 residues. V was clipped by 2 bases and J by 0 bases, with 11 bases between them. The germline V gene has CDR1 SGHNT and CDR2 YENEEA. The CDR3 DNA reads as TGTGCCAGCAGCTTAAATAGCGCCGACTCCTACGAGCAGTACTTC. Translation: CASSLNSADSYEQYF.

The rearrangement links TRBV2 to TRBJ2-1; TRBD2 aligns across 13 bases. From germline, CDR1 is SNHLY and CDR2 FYNNEI. The CDR3 totals 17 residues. With 7 bases clipped from V and 6 bases from J, the junction kept 12 bases outside the gene matches. CDR3 DNA sequence: TGTGCCAGCAAGAACCGCCGGGGACTAGCGGGATCCAATGAGCAGTTCTTC. Translated: CASKNRRGLAGSNEQFF.

This clone was seen more than once but under ten times. The chain joins TRBV10-2 to TRBJ2-5; TRBD2 agrees at 8 bases. The junction had 9 bases not matched to a gene; V was cut back by 4 bases and J by 5 bases. Looked up from germline, CDR1 is WSHSY and CDR2 is SAAADI. This CDR3 comprises 15 residues. The CDR3 sequence: CASSGSSGSKETQYF. The DNA of the CDR3 is TGCGCCAGCAGTGGATCAAGCGGGAGTAAGGAGACCCAGTACTTC.

The V and J genes are TRBV19 and TRBJ1-1, with 8 bases matching TRBD1. V lost 6 bases, J lost 0 bases, and 9 bases stayed unmatched. CDR3 length equals 16 residues. Germline V CDR1 and CDR2: LNHDA, SQIVND (reference sequence). CDR3 sequence: CASSLRDRRMNTEAFF. In DNA form, the CDR3 reads TGTGCCAGTAGCCTCCGGGACAGGCGTATGAACACTGAAGCTTTCTTT.

The chain couples TRBV7-9 to TRBJ2-1; TRBD2 aligns across 9 bases. J gave up 4 bases and V 11 bases, and 6 bases lay outside the gene matches. Germline V CDR1 and CDR2: SEHNR, FQNEAQ (reference sequence). The CDR3 consists of 13 residues. The CDR3 reads CAGLAGVYNEQFF. CDR3 DNA: TGTGCCGGCTTAGCGGGAGTATACAATGAGCAGTTCTTC.